This T cell receptor (beta chain) was sequenced during a study of shared clonotypes between healthy human individuals (dated by TCRdb to 2019 to 2021). Concerning the study at large: The cohort included a few men and a couple of women between 18 and 49 years of age. Per donor, leukapheresis produced somewhere between about 0.8 and 9 billion PBMCs. Libraries were prepared and TCR repertoires were sequenced by different laboratories using diverse techniques, in order to increase sequencing depth and limit assay-specific biases. Blood TCR repertoires of a handful of healthy adults were deeply sequenced to estimate repertoire size and the extent of clonotype sharing between individuals.

Using the deep immunoSEQ assay, multiplex PCR amplified TCR CDR3 regions from genomic DNA. Genomic DNA extracted from each cell subset was distributed evenly over all wells of several immunoSEQ 96-well plates, and each plate served as one replicate. For unsorted PBMC, each replicate PCR was loaded with roughly 0.3 ug genomic DNA, equivalent to tens of thousands of T cell genomes. Genomic DNA from unsorted PBMC was sequenced over ten immunoSEQ deep assay plates. The purified libraries were quantified using a Qubit 3.0 fluorometer, sized with a Bioanalyzer 2100, and then quantified again using the KAPA Library Quantification kit. Every immunoSEQ 96-well plate was sequenced on a separate single-read 150-cycle Illumina NextSeq 550 flow cell. The paper's data handling went like this. The immunoSEQ output contained only junctional sequences without quality scores, so filtering could not match that applied to full-length reads. Sequences were annotated with PyIR, a Python wrapper for IgBLAST v1.9, using IMGT germline references to assign V/J genes and CDR3. Reads were filtered out if the reads had weak V/J assignments (E-value above 1e-6), no CDR3, stop codons, out-of-frame junctions, or ambiguous translated residues. A V3J clonotype was defined by an identical inferred V gene, J gene, and CDR3 amino acid sequence. The percentage overlap between two repertoires was calculated by dividing the number of shared unique clonotypes by the size of the smaller repertoire. RTK rarefaction, the Chao1 estimator, and Recon v2.1 estimates of unobserved clonotypes were used to assess repertoire richness. This immuneACCESS table, as held by TCRdb, lists in-frame sequences with V and J called but not all clones. Of the missing ones, under half trace to an unresolved V gene in checked studies; the others have no known cause. That table supplies the V and J calls and clone size; D and trimming were determined from the DNA. This sample gives hundreds of thousands of clones in total; about 76% of them show up just once. The ten largest clones capture under 15% of the sample.

A word on this clone: The antigen it recognizes is unknown. Per-base quality was not reported, and no clone a single base away is much larger than it.

Donors were healthy HIV-negative adults with no recently reported acute infections or vaccinations. All donors were Caucasian adults living in Nashville, Tennessee, USA. For unsorted samples, 90 million or so PBMCs were counted and genomic DNA was extracted with the QIAamp DNA Blood Mini kit. Blood was collected by leukapheresis, and PBMCs were isolated by Ficoll-Histopaque density gradient centrifugation and then cryopreserved in liquid nitrogen vapor phase. Summary of the overall study and its limitations: Because the study included a small number of donors, the genetic and exposure-history diversity represented was limited. Based on pairwise subsampling, the degree of clonotype sharing among donors was expected to be affected by sequencing depth. Sampling was limited to blood, and TCR repertoires in tissue likely differ from TCR repertoires in blood.

The CDR3 has 15 amino acids, counting the end cysteine and phenylalanine. Only the CDR3 portion is preserved as DNA: 45 bases, with reading frame beginning at the first base. CDR1 and CDR2 were assigned from the germline V gene as MNHEY and SVGAGI. The clonotype was recovered from a woman in her forties in good health. Some clones in this sample may be carry-over from other donors' samples. The sequenced material came from PBMCs. The rearrangement joined TRBV6-5 to TRBJ2-5; 9 of the junction bases match TRBD1. The J call could be wrong; TRBJ2-7 is a better fit for the DNA end. CDR3 protein: CASSSFTGGTYEQYF. The DNA is TGTGCCAGCAGCTCCTTTACAGGGGGCACTTACGAGCAGTACTTC.